This entry concerns a single T cell receptor (beta chain). TCRdb's copy holds only in-frame clones and misses some; the assay was immunoSEQ multiplex PCR. The sample carries 130,000 to 150,000 clones, roughly 80% recorded once. This sample is part of a study of blood T cell repertoires in COVID-19. The CDR3 contains 14 residues. Germline V gene sequence: CDR1 LNHDA, CDR2 SQIVND (reference sequence). V shed 7 bases, J shed 7 bases, and the junction held 12 bases outside the gene matches. This TCR came from a woman aged 40 to 50 with active or convalescent COVID-19. The sample was peripheral blood. J is TRBJ1-2 and V is TRBV19; 7 bases match TRBD1. The DNA for the CDR3 is TGTGCCAGTACCTATCAGACAGGGCGCGGTGGCTACACCTTC. Protein product: CASTYQTGRGGYTF.